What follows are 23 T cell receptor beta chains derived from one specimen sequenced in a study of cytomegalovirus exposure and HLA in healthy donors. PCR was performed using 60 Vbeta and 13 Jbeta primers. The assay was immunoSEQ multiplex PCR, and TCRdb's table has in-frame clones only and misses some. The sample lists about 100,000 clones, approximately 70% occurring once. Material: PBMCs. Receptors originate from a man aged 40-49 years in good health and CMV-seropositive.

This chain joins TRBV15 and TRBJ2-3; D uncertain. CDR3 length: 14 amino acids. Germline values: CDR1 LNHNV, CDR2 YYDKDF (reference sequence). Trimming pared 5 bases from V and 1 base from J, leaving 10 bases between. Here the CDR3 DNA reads TGTGCCACCAGCGGCCCCGTCGGCACAGATACGCAGTATTTT. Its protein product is CATSGPVGTDTQYF. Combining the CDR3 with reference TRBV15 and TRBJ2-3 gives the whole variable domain DAMVIQNPRYQVTQFGKPVTLSCSQTLNHNVMYWYQQKSSQAPKLLFHYYDKDFNNEADTPDNFQSRRPNTSFCFLDIRSPGLGDTAMYLCATSGPVGTDTQYFGPGTRLTVL.

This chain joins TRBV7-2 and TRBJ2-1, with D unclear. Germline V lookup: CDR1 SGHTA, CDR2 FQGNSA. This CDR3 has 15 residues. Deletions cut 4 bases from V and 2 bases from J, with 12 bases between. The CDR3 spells CASSSPPQAYNEQFF. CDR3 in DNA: TGTGCCAGCAGCTCCCCCCCTCAGGCCTACAATGAGCAGTTCTTC.

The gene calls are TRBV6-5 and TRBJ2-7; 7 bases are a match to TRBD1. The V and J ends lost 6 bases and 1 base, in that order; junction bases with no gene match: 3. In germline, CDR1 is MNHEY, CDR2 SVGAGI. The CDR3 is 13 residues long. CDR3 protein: CASRRDSSYEQYV. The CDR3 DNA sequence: TGTGCCAGCAGGAGGGACAGTTCCTACGAGCAGTACGTC.

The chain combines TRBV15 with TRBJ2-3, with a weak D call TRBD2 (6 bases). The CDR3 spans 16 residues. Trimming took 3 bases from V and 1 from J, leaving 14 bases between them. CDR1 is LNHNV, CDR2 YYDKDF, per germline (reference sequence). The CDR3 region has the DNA TGTGCCACCAGCAGTTCCCTGGCTAGCGGCACAGATACGCAGTATTTT. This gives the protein CATSSSLASGTDTQYF.

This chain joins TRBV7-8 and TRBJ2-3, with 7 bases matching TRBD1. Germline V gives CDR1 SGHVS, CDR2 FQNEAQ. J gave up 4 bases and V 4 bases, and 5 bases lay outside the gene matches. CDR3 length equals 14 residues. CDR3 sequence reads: CASSSLQGPDTQYF. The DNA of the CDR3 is TGTGCCAGCAGCTCCCTACAGGGGCCAGATACGCAGTATTTT. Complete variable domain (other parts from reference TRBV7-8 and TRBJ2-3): GAGVSQSPRYKVAKRGQDVALRCDPISGHVSLFWYQQALGQGPEFLTYFQNEAQLDKSGLPSDRFFAERPEGSVSTLKIQRTQQEDSAVYLCASSSLQGPDTQYFGPGTRLTVL.

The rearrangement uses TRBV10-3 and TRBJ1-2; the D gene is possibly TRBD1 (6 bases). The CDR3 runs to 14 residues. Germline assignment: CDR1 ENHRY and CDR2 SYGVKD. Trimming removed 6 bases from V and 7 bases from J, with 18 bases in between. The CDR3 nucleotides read TGTGCCATCAGGTCGCAGGGGTCCACTCCTGGCTACACCTTC. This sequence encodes CAIRSQGSTPGYTF.

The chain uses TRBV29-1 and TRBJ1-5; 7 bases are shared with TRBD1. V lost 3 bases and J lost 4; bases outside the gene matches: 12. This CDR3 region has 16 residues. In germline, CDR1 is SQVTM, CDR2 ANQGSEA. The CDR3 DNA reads TGCAGCGTTGATGAAGGACAGCAGGGGGTAAATCAGCCCCAGCATTTT. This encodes CSVDEGQQGVNQPQHF. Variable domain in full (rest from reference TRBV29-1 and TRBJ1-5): SAVISQKPSRDICQRGTSLTIQCQVDSQVTMMFWYRQQPGQSLTLIATANQGSEATYESGFVIDKFPISRPNLTFSTLTVSNMSPEDSSIYLCSVDEGQQGVNQPQHFGDGTRLSIL.

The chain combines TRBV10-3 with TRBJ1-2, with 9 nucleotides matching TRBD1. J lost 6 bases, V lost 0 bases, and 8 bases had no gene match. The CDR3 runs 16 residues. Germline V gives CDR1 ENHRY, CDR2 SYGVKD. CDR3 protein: CAISESGQGLGDGYTF. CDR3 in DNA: TGTGCCATCAGTGAGTCGGGACAGGGACTCGGGGATGGCTACACCTTC.

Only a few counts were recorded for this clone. Written as DNA, the CDR3 is TGCGCCAGCAGCCGAGACCAGGGGGACAACGAGCAGTACTTC. It encodes CASSRDQGDNEQYF. The chain links TRBV4-3 to TRBJ2-7; 7 nucleotides match TRBD1. Unmatched junction bases numbered 8, after V lost 4 bases and J lost 5 bases. CDR3 length equals 14 residues. CDR1 LGHNA and CDR2 YSLEER come from the germline V gene.

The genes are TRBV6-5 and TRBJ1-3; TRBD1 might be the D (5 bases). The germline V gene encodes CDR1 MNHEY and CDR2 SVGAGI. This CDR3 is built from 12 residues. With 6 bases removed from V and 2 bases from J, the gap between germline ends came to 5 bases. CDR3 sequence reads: CASRGPGNTIYF. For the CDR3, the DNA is TGTGCCAGCAGGGGGCCTGGAAACACCATATATTTT.

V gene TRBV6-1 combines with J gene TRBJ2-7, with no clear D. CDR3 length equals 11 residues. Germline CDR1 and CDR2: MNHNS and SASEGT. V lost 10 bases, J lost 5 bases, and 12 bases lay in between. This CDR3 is CATSISHEQYF. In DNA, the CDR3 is TGTGCCACCTCGATTAGCCACGAGCAGTACTTC.

The CDR3 bases are TGTGCCAGCAGTTCCAGAGGGCTCACTGAAGCTTTCTTT. It yields the protein CASSSRGLTEAFF. The chain employs TRBV6-5 and TRBJ1-1, with D hard to call. The V end lost 4 bases, the J end lost 4 bases, and 10 bases lay between the germline ends. CDR1 is MNHEY, CDR2 SVGAGI, per germline. This CDR3 comprises 13 residues.

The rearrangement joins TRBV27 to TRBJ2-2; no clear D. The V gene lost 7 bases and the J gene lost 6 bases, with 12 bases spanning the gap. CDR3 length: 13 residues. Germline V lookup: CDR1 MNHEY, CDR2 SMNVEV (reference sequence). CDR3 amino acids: CASTNLFPGELFF. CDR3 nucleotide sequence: TGTGCCAGCACCAACCTATTCCCCGGGGAGCTGTTTTTT.

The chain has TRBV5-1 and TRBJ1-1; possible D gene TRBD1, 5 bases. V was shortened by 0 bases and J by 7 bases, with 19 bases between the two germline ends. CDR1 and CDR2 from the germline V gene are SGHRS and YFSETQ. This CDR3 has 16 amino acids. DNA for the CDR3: TGCGCCAGCAGCTTGGAGCCACACACAGGAGAACTTGAAGCTTTCTTT. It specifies CASSLEPHTGELEAFF.

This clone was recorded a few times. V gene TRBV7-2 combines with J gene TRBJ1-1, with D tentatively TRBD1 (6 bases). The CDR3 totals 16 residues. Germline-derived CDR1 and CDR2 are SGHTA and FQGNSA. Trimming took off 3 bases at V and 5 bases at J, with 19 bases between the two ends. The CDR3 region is CASSLRQVIGVTEAFF. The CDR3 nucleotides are TGTGCCAGCAGCTTGAGACAGGTAATCGGGGTGACTGAAGCTTTCTTT.

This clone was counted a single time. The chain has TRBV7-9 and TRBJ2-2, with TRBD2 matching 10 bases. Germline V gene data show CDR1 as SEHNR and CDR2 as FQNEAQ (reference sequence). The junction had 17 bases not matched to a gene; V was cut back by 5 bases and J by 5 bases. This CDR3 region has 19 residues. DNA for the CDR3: TGTGCCAGCAGCCCACAGCCGGGAGCTAGCGGGAGTCTGACCGGGGAGCTGTTTTTT. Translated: CASSPQPGASGSLTGELFF. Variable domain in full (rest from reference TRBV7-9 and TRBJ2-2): DTGVSQNPRHKITKRGQNVTFRCDPISEHNRLYWYRQTLGQGPEFLTYFQNEAQLEKSRLLSDRFSAERPKGSFSTLEIQRTEQGDSAMYLCASSPQPGASGSLTGELFFGEGSRLTVL.

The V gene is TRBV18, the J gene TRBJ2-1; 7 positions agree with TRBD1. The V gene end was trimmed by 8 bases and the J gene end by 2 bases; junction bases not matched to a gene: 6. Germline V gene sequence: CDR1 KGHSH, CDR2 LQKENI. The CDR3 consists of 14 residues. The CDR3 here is CASRQGLAYNEQFF. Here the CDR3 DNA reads TGTGCCAGCCGACAGGGATTGGCCTACAATGAGCAGTTCTTC.

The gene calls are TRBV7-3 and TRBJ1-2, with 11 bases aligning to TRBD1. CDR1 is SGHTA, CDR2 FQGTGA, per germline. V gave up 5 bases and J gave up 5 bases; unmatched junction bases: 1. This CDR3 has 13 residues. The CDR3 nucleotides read TGTGCCAGCAGCGGGGACAGGGGGTATGGCTACACCTTC. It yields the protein CASSGDRGYGYTF.

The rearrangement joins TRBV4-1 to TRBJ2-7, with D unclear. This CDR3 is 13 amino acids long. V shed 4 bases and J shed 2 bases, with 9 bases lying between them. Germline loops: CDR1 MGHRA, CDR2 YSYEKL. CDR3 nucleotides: TGCGCCAGCAGCCTTAGCCAAGCCTACGAGCAGTACTTC. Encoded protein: CASSLSQAYEQYF.

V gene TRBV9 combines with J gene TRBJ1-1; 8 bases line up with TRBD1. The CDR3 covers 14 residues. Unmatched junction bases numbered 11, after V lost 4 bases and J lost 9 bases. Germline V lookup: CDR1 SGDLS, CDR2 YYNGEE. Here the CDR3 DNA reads TGTGCCAGCAGCCCGGAAAACCGACAGGGGAAAGCTTTCTTT. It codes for CASSPENRQGKAFF.

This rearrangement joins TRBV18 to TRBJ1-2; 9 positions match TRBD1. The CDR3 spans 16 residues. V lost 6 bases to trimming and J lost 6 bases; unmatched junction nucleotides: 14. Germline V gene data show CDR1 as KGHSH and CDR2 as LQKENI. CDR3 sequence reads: CASSLLAPGQGDGYTF. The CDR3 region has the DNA TGTGCCAGCTCCCTTCTCGCCCCGGGACAGGGAGATGGCTACACCTTC.

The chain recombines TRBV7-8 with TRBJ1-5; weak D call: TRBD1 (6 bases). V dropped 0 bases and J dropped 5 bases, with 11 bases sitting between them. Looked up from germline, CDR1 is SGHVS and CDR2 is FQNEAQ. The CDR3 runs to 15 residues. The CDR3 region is CASSLAGQQYQPQHF. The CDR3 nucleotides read TGTGCCAGCAGCTTAGCAGGACAGCAATATCAGCCCCAGCATTTT.

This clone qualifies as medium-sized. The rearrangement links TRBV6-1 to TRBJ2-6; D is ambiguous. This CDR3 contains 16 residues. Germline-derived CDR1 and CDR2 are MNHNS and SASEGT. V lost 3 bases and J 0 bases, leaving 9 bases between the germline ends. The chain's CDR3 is CASSDRYSSGANVLTF. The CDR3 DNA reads TGTGCCAGCAGTGACCGTTACAGCTCTGGGGCCAACGTCCTGACTTTC.